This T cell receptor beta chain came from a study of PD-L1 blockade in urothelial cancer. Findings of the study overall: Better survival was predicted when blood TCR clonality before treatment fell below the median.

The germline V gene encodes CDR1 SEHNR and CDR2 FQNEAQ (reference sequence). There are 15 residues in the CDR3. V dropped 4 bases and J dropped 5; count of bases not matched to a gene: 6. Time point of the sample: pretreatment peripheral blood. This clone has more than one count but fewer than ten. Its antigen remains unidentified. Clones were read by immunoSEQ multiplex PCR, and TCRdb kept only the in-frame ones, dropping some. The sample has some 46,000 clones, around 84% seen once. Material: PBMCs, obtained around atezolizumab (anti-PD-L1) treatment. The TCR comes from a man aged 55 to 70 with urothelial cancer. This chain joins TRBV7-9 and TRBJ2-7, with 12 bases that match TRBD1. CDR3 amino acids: CASSSPGQGAHEQYF. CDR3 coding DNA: TGTGCCAGCAGCTCTCCGGGACAGGGGGCCCACGAGCAGTACTTC.